The next 9 T cell receptor beta chains were all read from a single sample in a study of CD8 T cells in Susac syndrome. It was with random hexamers that about 0.45 to 1 ug RNA was reverse transcribed. TCRdb independently ran MiXCR on the immunoSEQ multiplex PCR reads; one entry per CDR3 protein. The table has some 160,000 distinct CDR3 sequences, around 94% seen once; the top ten hold 0.1% to 0.12%. The material sequenced was CD4+ T cells from PBMCs. The receptor source for this set is a human donor with Susac syndrome.

This chain joins TRBV12-3 or TRBV12-4 and TRBJ2-7; 10 nucleotides match TRBD2. The CDR3 sequence is 14 residues long. V lost 6 bases to trimming and J lost 1 base; unmatched junction nucleotides: 3. CDR3 nucleotides: TGTGCCAGCAGCCCGACTAGCGGGTCCTACGAGCAGTACTTC. It is translated as CASSPTSGSYEQYF.

The chain employs TRBV25-1 and TRBJ2-5; 12 bases are a match to TRBD2. Germline trimming cut 0 bases from V and 4 bases from J; bases unmatched to any gene: 6. This CDR3 has 17 amino acids. CDR1 MGHDK and CDR2 SYGVNS come from the germline V gene. DNA of the CDR3: TGTGCCAGCAGTGAATATCTAGCGGGGGGGCCTGGAGAGACCCAGTACTTC. Translated: CASSEYLAGGPGETQYF.

CDR3 sequence (DNA): TGTGCCACCAGCAGAGATCCGGGGGTTGAATCACCCCTCCACTTT. It specifies CATSRDPGVESPLHF. V is TRBV15 and J is TRBJ1-6, with a possible D match to TRBD1 (5 bases). The CDR3 spans 15 residues. Trimming removed 0 bases from V and 10 bases from J, with 13 bases in between. CDR1 LNHNV and CDR2 YYDKDF come from the germline V gene (reference sequence). Complete variable domain (other parts from reference TRBV15 and TRBJ1-6): DAMVIQNPRYQVTQFGKPVTLSCSQTLNHNVMYWYQQKSSQAPKLLFHYYDKDFNNEADTPDNFQSRRPNTSFCFLDIRSPGLGDTAMYLCATSRDPGVESPLHFGNGTRLTVT.

The V and J genes are TRBV5-4 and TRBJ2-3; no reliable D call. The CDR3 has 15 residues. The V gene lost 0 bases and the J gene lost 2 bases, with 10 bases spanning the gap. Germline V gene lookup returns CDR1 SGHNT and CDR2 YYREEE (reference sequence). The CDR3 protein is CASSLESRTTDTQYF. The DNA of the CDR3 is TGTGCCAGCAGCTTGGAGAGTAGGACCACAGATACGCAGTATTTT.

V and J are TRBV5-4 and TRBJ2-1, with TRBD1 as a possible D gene (6 bases). This CDR3 has 12 amino acids. Germline V gene data show CDR1 as SGHNT and CDR2 as YYREEE (reference sequence). V dropped 4 bases and J dropped 8 bases, with 10 bases sitting between them. The CDR3 spells CASSLWTDEQFF. CDR3 coding DNA: TGTGCCAGCAGCCTCTGGACAGATGAGCAGTTCTTC.

The chain links TRBV4-2 to TRBJ2-7; D gene uncertain. Trimming cost V 0 bases and J 6 bases, with 3 bases left between them. From germline, CDR1 is LGHNA and CDR2 YNFKEQ. This CDR3 is built from 11 residues. The CDR3 loop is CASSQEGEQYF. CDR3 sequence (DNA): TGTGCCAGCAGCCAAGAGGGCGAGCAGTACTTC.

The V and J genes are TRBV7-9 and TRBJ2-1; either TRBD1 or TRBD2 may supply D (5 bases each). In germline, CDR1 is SEHNR, CDR2 FQNEAQ (reference sequence). V lost 3 bases to trimming and J lost 4 bases, with 16 bases between them. CDR3 length: 16 residues. CDR3 DNA: TGTGCCAGCAGCTTGGGGGTGGGCAGGGTATACAATGAGCAGTTCTTC. Its protein product is CASSLGVGRVYNEQFF. Full variable domain (remainder filled in from reference TRBV7-9 and TRBJ2-1): DTGVSQNPRHKITKRGQNVTFRCDPISEHNRLYWYRQTLGQGPEFLTYFQNEAQLEKSRLLSDRFSAERPKGSFSTLEIQRTEQGDSAMYLCASSLGVGRVYNEQFFGPGTRLTVL.

The chain employs TRBV4-1 and TRBJ2-3, with 11 bases that match TRBD2. The CDR3 is 17 residues long. The germline V gene has CDR1 MGHRA and CDR2 YSYEKL. With 3 bases clipped from V and 2 bases from J, the junction kept 7 bases outside the gene matches. DNA for the CDR3: TGCGCCAGCAGCCAGCGCCTAGCGGGGGGCCCCACAGATACGCAGTATTTT. Residues: CASSQRLAGGPTDTQYF.

The CDR3 region is CASSLAGKNEQFF. The DNA of the CDR3 is TGTGCCAGCAGCTTGGCCGGGAAGAATGAGCAGTTCTTC. The chain uses TRBV5-4 and TRBJ2-1; perhaps TRBD2 as D (5 bases). The CDR3 covers 13 residues. Germline values: CDR1 SGHNT, CDR2 YYREEE (reference sequence). V lost 0 bases and J lost 7, with 8 bases in between.